Listed below are T cell receptor beta chains from one sample, sequenced in a study of T cell changes during pregnancy in multiple sclerosis. Data came from immunoSEQ multiplex PCR; TCRdb stores just in-frame clones and leaves some out. The table records 50,000 to 55,000 clones, about nine tenths of them present only once. The input for sequencing was CD4+ T cells from peripheral blood mononuclear cells, taken in the third trimester of pregnancy. These TCRs come from a female donor with multiple sclerosis, enrolled in a pregnancy study. The CDR3 runs from the conserved cysteine through the conserved F or W. Fields, in order: D gene, clone size, V gene, J gene, CDR3 protein, CDR3 DNA. D genes are given only for firm matches. Clone sizes are given selectively: once, few, many, or a class where the clone is expanded.

-	-	TRBV9	TRBJ1-4	CASSVGSGGTNEKLFF	TGTGCCAGCAGCGTAGGTTCGGGGGGAACTAATGAAAAACTGTTTTTT
TRBD1	-	TRBV6-1	TRBJ1-2	CASSEATGTGSIDGYTF	TGTGCCAGCAGTGAAGCAACCGGGACAGGGAGTATCGATGGCTACACCTTC
-	-	TRBV30	TRBJ2-7	CAWSPMTLGAYEQYF	TGTGCCTGGAGCCCAATGACACTCGGGGCCTACGAGCAGTACTTC
TRBD2	-	TRBV7-3	TRBJ2-5	CASSSGLAETQYF	TGTGCCAGCAGCTCAGGACTAGCGGAGACCCAGTACTTC
TRBD1	-	TRBV25-1	TRBJ1-2	CASSGWDRATRLYGYTF	TGTGCCAGCAGTGGATGGGACAGGGCGACTCGTCTGTATGGCTACACCTTC
-	-	TRBV5-4	TRBJ2-2	CASSPGGTGYTGELFF	TGTGCCAGCAGCCCGGGGGGGACAGGGTACACCGGGGAGCTGTTTTTT
-	-	TRBV19	TRBJ2-7	CASSMGRGYEQYF	TGTGCCAGTAGTATGGGGCGGGGTTACGAGCAGTACTTC
TRBD1	-	TRBV5-4	TRBJ2-3	CASFPGGTGTDTQYF	TGTGCCAGCTTTCCCGGCGGGACAGGGACAGATACGCAGTATTTT
-	-	TRBV11-1	TRBJ1-1	CASGPQDEAFF	TGTGCCAGCGGACCACAGGATGAAGCTTTCTTT
-	once	TRBV7-8	TRBJ2-4	CASSLERPRAKNIQYF	TGTGCCAGCAGCTTAGAAAGACCCAGGGCCAAAAACATTCAGTACTTC
TRBD1	-	TRBV10-3	TRBJ1-3	CAISYGQGRGNTIYF	TGTGCCATCAGTTACGGACAGGGGAGAGGAAACACCATATATTTT